Below are 21 T cell receptor beta chains sequenced from a single sample in a study of T cell repertoires in aging, cancer and after chemotherapy. Rearranged V-D-J TRB sequences were amplified with a mixed TRB-A/B primer pool. TCRdb independently ran MiXCR on the multiplex PCR reads; one entry per CDR3 protein. The sample includes under 2,500 distinct CDR3 sequences, approximately 19% of them seen just once. Amplification of TCR beta used genomic DNA extracted from peripheral blood. Material for sequencing was blood. Receptors originate from a human donor with a solid tumor.

By sample fraction, this clonotype is medium-sized. The genes are TRBV7-3 and TRBJ2-2, with TRBD1 identical over 9 bases. The length of the CDR3 is 15 residues. The germline V gene has CDR1 SGHTA and CDR2 FQGTGA. V was clipped by 4 bases and J by 7 bases; unmatched bases: 7. The CDR3 DNA follows: TGTGCCAGCAGCTCCCCCGGGACAGGGATCGGGGAGCTGTTTTTT. Translated: CASSSPGTGIGELFF.

Sample share makes this clonotype large. V usage is TRBV19 and J usage is TRBJ1-2; maybe TRBD1 (5 bases). Germline V gene sequence: CDR1 LNHDA, CDR2 SQIVND (reference sequence). With 2 bases removed from V and 4 bases from J, the gap between germline ends came to 11 bases. The CDR3 covers 14 residues. Written as DNA, the CDR3 is TGTGCCAGTAGTATACTAGCAGGGAGCTATGGCTACACCTTC. It specifies CASSILAGSYGYTF.

This chain joins TRBV2 and TRBJ2-7; a possible D gene is TRBD2 (5 bases). The germline V gene has CDR1 SNHLY and CDR2 FYNNEI. The V gene lost 6 bases and the J gene lost 3 bases, with 9 bases spanning the gap. CDR3 length: 12 residues. This CDR3 is CASRGLGYEQYF. The CDR3 nucleotides read TGTGCCAGCAGAGGACTGGGCTACGAGCAGTACTTC. The whole variable domain, remainder taken from reference TRBV2 and TRBJ2-7, is EPEVTQTPSHQVTQMGQEVILRCVPISNHLYFYWYRQILGQKVEFLVSFYNNEISEKSEIFDDQFSVERPDGSNFTLKIRSTKLEDSAMYFCASRGLGYEQYFGPGTRLTVT.

The table lists this clonotype with a few counts. As DNA, the CDR3 is TGTGCCAGCAGTGAACATGGGCCGACGGGCTATATCGCGTCACCCCTCCACTTT. It translates to CASSEHGPTGYIASPLHF. V is TRBV25-1 and J is TRBJ1-6; D remains unclear. Germline CDR1 reads MGHDK; CDR2 reads SYGVNS. The CDR3 is 18 amino acids. V lost 2 bases and J lost 10, with 24 bases in between.

The V call is TRBV30, the J call TRBJ2-7; D not certain. CDR3 size: 14 residues. The germline V gene has CDR1 GTSNPN and CDR2 SVGIG (reference sequence). Trimming shortened V by 0 bases and J by 6 bases, and 15 bases separated the two germline ends. DNA of the CDR3: TGTGCCTGGAGTGTCTTTCGGGCCACGGGCGAGCAGTACTTC. Protein product: CAWSVFRATGEQYF.

For this clonotype: A much larger clone is a single base away; this may be a read error. V usage is TRBV7-6 and J usage is TRBJ2-1, with D perhaps given as TRBD1 or TRBD2 (7 bases each). The germline V gene has CDR1 SGHVS and CDR2 FNYEAQ. This CDR3 is 16 amino acids long. V lost 4 bases to trimming and J lost 8 bases, with 21 bases between them. The CDR3 here is CASSYEGRGGGDEQFF. The CDR3 bases are TGTGCCAGCAGCTACGAGGGTCGGGGAGGGGGCGATGAGCAGTTCTTC.

This clonotype was detected a few times. The chain couples TRBV25-1 to TRBJ2-1; 8 bases match TRBD1. This CDR3 has 15 residues. Trimming took 5 bases from V and 3 from J; bases not matched to a gene: 6. Germline lookup yields CDR1 MGHDK and CDR2 SYGVNS. The CDR3 sequence: CASSPGQGDYNEQFF. The DNA for the CDR3 is TGTGCCAGCAGTCCCGGACAGGGAGACTACAATGAGCAGTTCTTC.

This clonotype counts as large (0.1 to 1%). This chain uses TRBV7-3 with TRBJ2-1, with D tentatively TRBD1 or TRBD2 (5 bases each). V lost 5 bases to trimming and J lost 4 bases, with 15 bases between them. The CDR3 extends over 15 amino acids. The germline V gene encodes CDR1 SGHTA and CDR2 FQGTGA. CDR3 in DNA: TGTGCCAGCAGCCCAGGGAGCTCCCCTTACAATGAGCAGTTCTTC. Translation gives CASSPGSSPYNEQFF. The whole variable domain, remainder taken from reference TRBV7-3 and TRBJ2-1, is GAGVSQTPSNKVTEKGKYVELRCDPISGHTALYWYRQSLGQGPEFLIYFQGTGAADDSGLPNDRFFAVRPEGSVSTLKIQRTERGDSAVYLCASSPGSSPYNEQFFGPGTRLTVL.

V usage is TRBV28 and J usage is TRBJ1-1, with D maybe TRBD1 (6 bases). The CDR3 is made up of 12 amino acids. V lost 10 bases, J lost 1 base, and 10 bases lay in between. CDR1 and CDR2 from the germline V gene are MDHEN and SYDVKM. The CDR3 bases are TGTGCCACCAAAGGGGGGAACACTGAAGCTTTCTTT. Translated: CATKGGNTEAFF.

The chain is built from TRBV28 and TRBJ2-1; D call uncertain. Looked up from germline, CDR1 is MDHEN and CDR2 is SYDVKM. Deletions cut 7 bases from V and 2 bases from J, with 15 bases between. This CDR3 has 15 amino acids. The CDR3 is CASTSTHRTYNEQFF. CDR3 nucleotides: TGTGCCAGCACATCGACACACCGAACCTACAATGAGCAGTTCTTC.

This clonotype is classed as medium-sized (0.01 to 0.1%). The chain carries TRBV29-1 and TRBJ2-3; the D gene is possibly TRBD1 (5 bases). CDR3 length: 14 amino acids. V lost 5 bases and J 3 bases, leaving 15 bases between the germline ends. CDR1 is SQVTM and CDR2 is ANQGSEA in the germline V gene. CDR3 in amino acids: CSVNGAESTDTQYF. CDR3 coding DNA: TGCAGCGTTAATGGGGCAGAGAGTACAGATACGCAGTATTTT.

Judged by abundance, this clonotype is large. J is TRBJ2-5 and V is TRBV6-2 or TRBV6-3; D unclear. The germline V gene encodes CDR1 MNHEY and CDR2 SVGEGT. The CDR3 is made up of 11 amino acids. Trimming cost V 6 bases and J 4 bases, with 6 bases left between them. The CDR3 loop reads CASSTIETQYF. The CDR3 nucleotides are TGTGCCAGCAGCACAATAGAGACCCAGTACTTC.

By sample fraction, this clonotype is large (0.1 to 1%). The chain links TRBV11-2 to TRBJ1-6; unclear D gene. Looked up from germline, CDR1 is SGHAT and CDR2 is FQNNGV. Trimming shortened V by 5 bases and J by 3 bases, and 11 bases separated the two germline ends. The CDR3 covers 15 residues. CDR3 sequence: CASSRADNYNSPLHF. CDR3 sequence (DNA): TGTGCCAGCAGCCGAGCCGATAACTATAATTCACCCCTCCACTTT. The variable domain in full, with the rest retrieved from reference TRBV11-2 and TRBJ1-6, is EAGVAQSPRYKIIEKRQSVAFWCNPISGHATLYWYQQILGQGPKLLIQFQNNGVVDDSQLPKDRFSAERLKGVDSTLKIQPAKLEDSAVYLCASSRADNYNSPLHFGNGTRLTVT.

Only a few counts were recorded for this clonotype. The J gene is TRBJ2-5, the V gene TRBV12-3 or TRBV12-4, with TRBD2 as a possible D gene (6 bases). Trimming took off 6 bases at V and 4 bases at J, with 12 bases between the two ends. This CDR3 has 13 amino acids. The CDR3, as DNA: TGTGCCAGCAGCCGCGGGACTCTAGAGACCCAGTACTTC. This gives the protein CASSRGTLETQYF.

The rearrangement links TRBV12-3 or TRBV12-4 to TRBJ2-1; D possibly corresponds to TRBD1 (5 bases). The CDR3 loop spans 16 amino acids. Trimming removed 3 bases from V and 0 bases from J, with 12 bases in between. CDR3 sequence (DNA): TGTGCCAGCAGTTTGGGGCCCCTAAGCTCCTACAATGAGCAGTTCTTC. It codes for CASSLGPLSSYNEQFF.

Relative to its sample, this clonotype is large. The chain joins TRBV7-3 to TRBJ2-1; 9 positions agree with TRBD1. The germline V gene encodes CDR1 SGHTA and CDR2 FQGTGA. This CDR3 is built from 14 residues. The V and J ends lost 3 bases and 8 bases, in that order; junction bases with no gene match: 5. The CDR3 here is CASSFGQGFDEQFF. In DNA, the CDR3 is TGTGCCAGCAGCTTCGGACAGGGGTTCGATGAGCAGTTCTTC.

In this sample, this clonotype is large (0.1 to 1%). The J gene is TRBJ2-3, the V gene TRBV29-1; no definite D call. The CDR3 length is 13 residues. The V gene's germline CDR1 is SQVTM and CDR2 ANQGSEA. V shed 4 bases and J shed 0 bases, with 8 bases lying between them. Here the CDR3 DNA reads TGCAGCGTTGGGACGGACAGCACAGATACGCAGTATTTT. Amino acids: CSVGTDSTDTQYF.

This chain connects TRBV7-2 to TRBJ1-5; D may be TRBD1 (5 bases). CDR1 SGHTA and CDR2 FQGNSA come from the germline V gene. This CDR3 is 13 amino acids long. V was clipped by 5 bases and J by 9 bases, with 14 bases between them. In DNA, the CDR3 is TGTGCCAGCAGCGCGGGACTTAAAGCGCCCCAGCATTTT. Translation gives CASSAGLKAPQHF.

This clonotype is categorized as large. The chain uses TRBV7-2 and TRBJ2-3; 11 nucleotides agree with TRBD2. This CDR3 comprises 15 residues. In germline, CDR1 is SGHTA, CDR2 FQGNSA. J lost 6 bases, V lost 0 bases, and 2 bases had no gene match. CDR3 bases: TGTGCCAGCAGCTTAGCTAGCGGGAGGGTTGATACGCAGTATTTT. This translates into CASSLASGRVDTQYF.

This sequence joins TRBV20-1 and TRBJ2-7; 15 bases match TRBD2. The germline CDR1 and CDR2 sequences are DFQATT and SNEGSKA (reference sequence). V was pared by 5 bases and J by 0 bases, with 8 bases of the junction left unmatched. CDR3 length: 17 residues. As DNA, the CDR3 is TGCAGTGCTCAGGGACTAGCGGGAGGCGGGCACTCCTACGAGCAGTACTTC. This encodes CSAQGLAGGGHSYEQYF.

The chain couples TRBV7-2 to TRBJ2-3; the D is unclear. V was clipped by 5 bases and J by 0 bases, with 15 bases between them. In germline, CDR1 is SGHTA, CDR2 FQGNSA. The CDR3 length is 16 residues. The chain's CDR3 is CASSRRVDLSTDTQYF. CDR3 nucleotides: TGTGCCAGCAGCCGTCGGGTAGATCTTAGCACAGATACGCAGTATTTT.